These 5 T cell receptor beta chains were all obtained from the same sample, sequenced in a study of patients and donors after allogeneic stem cell transplantation. One entry per CDR3 protein, called by TCRdb with MiXCR from the RT-PCR reads. The sample contains hundreds of thousands of distinct CDR3 sequences, under 20% of which appear only once. Source material: blood, either unsorted or a sorted T cell fraction (not recorded which). Source of these receptors: a human donor who was either an allogeneic HSCT recipient or a stem cell or donor lymphocyte infusion donor (not recorded which). It is not recorded whose cells these are; they may come from a transplant donor.

This clonotype was picked up a small number of times. This chain uses TRBV2 with TRBJ2-5; D remains unclear. V lost 3 bases and J lost 2, with 10 bases in between. Germline V gene lookup returns CDR1 SNHLY and CDR2 FYNNEI. The CDR3 is 14 residues long. The CDR3 DNA follows: TGTGCCAGCAGTGAGACGTGGCGTCAAGAGACCCAGTACTTC. Its protein product is CASSETWRQETQYF. Full variable domain (rest looked up from reference TRBV2 and TRBJ2-5): EPEVTQTPSHQVTQMGQEVILRCVPISNHLYFYWYRQILGQKVEFLVSFYNNEISEKSEIFDDQFSVERPDGSNFTLKIRSTKLEDSAMYFCASSETWRQETQYFGPGTRLLVL.

This clonotype was found a few times. The chain uses TRBV3-1 and TRBJ1-1; 11 bases fit TRBD1. The CDR3 loop spans 15 amino acids. V shed 5 bases and J 5 bases; nucleotides not matched to a gene: 7. The germline gives CDR1 LGHDT, CDR2 YNNKEL (reference sequence). The CDR3 region is CASSSGQGVRTEAFF. The CDR3 DNA sequence: TGTGCCAGCAGCTCGGGACAGGGGGTAAGGACTGAAGCTTTCTTT. Looking up the rest from reference TRBV3-1 and TRBJ1-1 gives the full variable domain: DTAVSQTPKYLVTQMGNDKSIKCEQNLGHDTMYWYKQDSKKFLKIMFSYNNKELIINETVPNRFSPKSPDKAHLNLHINSLELGDSAVYFCASSSGQGVRTEAFFGQGTRLTVV.

V is TRBV10-3 and J is TRBJ1-1; 8 nucleotides agree with TRBD1. The CDR3 loop spans 13 amino acids. Germline CDR1 and CDR2: ENHRY and SYGVKD. Losses at the gene ends were 11 bases for V and 5 bases for J; bases not matched to a gene: 10. The CDR3 region is CAVQDRAGTEAFF. CDR3 DNA: TGTGCCGTACAGGACAGGGCAGGGACTGAAGCTTTCTTT.

This clonotype was counted ten times or more. The chain couples TRBV20-1 to TRBJ1-5; the D gene is possibly TRBD1 (5 bases). V was pared by 6 bases and J by 0 bases, with 15 bases between. The CDR3 is 15 amino acids. Germline CDR1 and CDR2: DFQATT and SNEGSKA (reference sequence). The CDR3, as DNA: TGCAGTGCCACCCCACAGGACTATAGCAATCAGCCCCAGCATTTT. This encodes CSATPQDYSNQPQHF.

This clonotype appeared a few times. The chain uses TRBV12-3 or TRBV12-4 and TRBJ1-2; 11 bases match TRBD1. This CDR3 spans 16 amino acids. V shed 5 bases and J 6 bases; nucleotides not matched to a gene: 11. The CDR3 DNA sequence: TGTGCCAGCAGTCCTACCGGACAGGGGGCGTTTCATGGCTACACCTTC. As protein: CASSPTGQGAFHGYTF.